Listed below are T cell receptor beta chains from one sample, sequenced in a study of patients and donors after allogeneic stem cell transplantation. In TCRdb, the RT-PCR reads were re-called with MiXCR into one record per CDR3 protein. This table has some 960,000 distinct CDR3 sequences, approximately 18% appearing once. The sequencing sample was made of blood, either unsorted or a sorted T cell fraction (not recorded which). Receptors were obtained from a human donor who was either an allogeneic HSCT recipient or a stem cell or donor lymphocyte infusion donor (not recorded which). It is not recorded whose cells these are; they may come from a transplant donor. The CDR3 runs from the conserved cysteine through the conserved F or W. The D gene is left open where the match is weak. A row's size may be missing; if present it is once, few, many or a size class.

abundance	d_gene	v_gene	j_gene	CDR3nt	CDR3aa
few	TRBD1	TRBV29-1	TRBJ1-1	TGCAGCGCCTTGGGACAGGGGAGAACTGAAGCTTTCTTT	CSALGQGRTEAFF
NA	NA	TRBV10-3	TRBJ2-1	TGTGCCATCAGTGAAGTTAGCGGAAACAATGAGCAGTTCTTC	CAISEVSGNNEQFF
few	TRBD1	TRBV5-1	TRBJ1-2	TGCGCCAGCAGCTTGGAGGACAGGATCTATGGCTACACCTTC	CASSLEDRIYGYTF
few	NA	TRBV18	TRBJ2-3	TGTGCCAGCTCATGGGTTGGGAGAAGAGCAGATACGCAGTATTTT	CASSWVGRRADTQYF
few	TRBD2	TRBV12-3/TRBV12-4	TRBJ2-1	TGTGCCAGCAGTTTTGGCGGGGGGGCCTATGAGCAGTTCTTC	CASSFGGGAYEQFF
NA	NA	TRBV6-1	TRBJ1-2	TGTGCCAGCCATAATGGCGGAGCTAACTATGGCTACACCTTC	CASHNGGANYGYTF
many	NA	TRBV29-1	TRBJ1-1	TGCAGCGTTTGGACTCTCCGTGGGATGGTAGGGGGGAACACTGAAGCTTTCTTT	CSVWTLRGMVGGNTEAFF
few	NA	TRBV12-3/TRBV12-4	TRBJ2-3	TGTGCCAGCAGTCTACTACCGGGAGAAGATACGCAGTATTTT	CASSLLPGEDTQYF
NA	TRBD2	TRBV30	TRBJ2-1	TGTGCCTGGAGGCCCAGACGGAACGGGACTAGCGGAGACAATGAGCAGTTCTTC	CAWRPRRNGTSGDNEQFF
few	TRBD2	TRBV7-9	TRBJ2-1	TGTGCCAGCAGCTCAGAGCGGGAGTGGAACAATGAGCAGTTCTTC	CASSSEREWNNEQFF
few	TRBD1	TRBV10-3	TRBJ2-7	TGTGCCATCAGTCTCGGACAGGGCGGGGACGAGCAGTACTTC	CAISLGQGGDEQYF
once	TRBD2	TRBV18	TRBJ2-1	TGTGCCAGCTCACCGCCAGCGGGGACGCGGCAGTTCTTC	CASSPPAGTRQFF